The 30 T cell receptor beta chains in this list originate from one sample, sequenced in a study of T cell changes during pregnancy in multiple sclerosis. Profiled with immunoSEQ multiplex PCR; TCRdb holds only in-frame clones, not every one. The sample shows roughly 30,000 clones, 85% to 95% of them seen only once. The input for sequencing was CD4+ T cells from peripheral blood mononuclear cells, taken in the second trimester of pregnancy. Receptor source: a female donor with multiple sclerosis, enrolled in a pregnancy study.

This chain uses TRBV21-1 with TRBJ1-1; the table's D call, TRBD1, was not checked against the DNA. TRBV21-1 is designated a pseudogene. The CDR3 is 19 residues long. In DNA form, the CDR3 reads TGTGCCAGCAGCAAAGAGGGGGATTGTAGGGAAAAGTTGAACACTGAAGCTTTCTTT. Its protein is CASSKEGDCREKLNTEAFF.

This clone was found once. The chain recombines TRBV5-1 with TRBJ2-1, with D hard to call. Germline-derived CDR1 and CDR2 are SGHRS and YFSETQ. The CDR3 runs to 11 residues. The V end lost 5 bases, the J end lost 10 bases, and 10 bases lay between the germline ends. The CDR3 DNA is TGCGCCAGCAGGTCGGGTAGGGAGCAGTTCTTC. Translated, it gives CASRSGREQFF.

The chain couples TRBV2 to TRBJ2-1; 10 positions agree with TRBD2. V was clipped by 6 bases and J by 5 bases; unmatched bases: 10. Per the germline V gene, CDR1 is SNHLY and CDR2 is FYNNEI. This CDR3 contains 16 residues. CDR3 sequence: CASRNRLLAGHNEQFF. In nucleotides, the CDR3 is TGTGCCAGCAGGAACCGCCTACTAGCGGGGCACAATGAGCAGTTCTTC.

This rearrangement joins TRBV27 to TRBJ2-1, with 15 bases aligning to TRBD2. This CDR3 contains 16 residues. Germline lookup yields CDR1 MNHEY and CDR2 SMNVEV (reference sequence). The V gene end was trimmed by 10 bases and the J gene end by 13 bases; junction bases not matched to a gene: 17. The CDR3 sequence is CATSGLAGGSAGTQFF. CDR3 in DNA: TGTGCCACCTCAGGACTAGCGGGAGGGTCTGCGGGAACTCAGTTCTTC.

The V and J genes are TRBV11-2 and TRBJ2-7, with TRBD1 matching over 7 bases. This CDR3 has 15 residues. Germline CDR1 is SGHAT and CDR2 is FQNNGV. Trimming at V came to 8 bases and at J to 2 bases, leaving 12 bases not matched to a gene. CDR3 sequence reads: CASSTNRGPTYEQYF. In DNA, the CDR3 is TGTGCCAGCTCCACGAACAGGGGTCCTACCTACGAGCAGTACTTC.

The gene calls are TRBV18 and TRBJ2-5, with a weak D call TRBD1 (5 bases). This CDR3 has 15 amino acids. The germline CDR1 and CDR2 sequences are KGHSH and LQKENI. Between the trimmed V and J ends, which lost 0 bases and 9 bases, there was a span of 17 bases. The CDR3 reads CASSPPDAGQMAQYF. CDR3 nucleotides: TGTGCCAGCTCACCACCCGATGCCGGACAAATGGCCCAGTACTTC.

The V call is TRBV5-1, the J call TRBJ1-1, with 7 bases aligning to TRBD1. J lost 4 bases, V lost 0 bases, and 6 bases had no gene match. From germline, CDR1 is SGHRS and CDR2 YFSETQ. The CDR3 is 15 residues long. CDR3 coding DNA: TGCGCCAGCAGCTTGGGGGACAGCTTCTCCACTGAAGCTTTCTTT. Translating gives CASSLGDSFSTEAFF.

The chain is built from TRBV5-6 and TRBJ1-4, with TRBD1 identical over 8 bases. The CDR3 is made up of 15 amino acids. V dropped 4 bases and J dropped 8; count of bases not matched to a gene: 10. CDR1 is SGHDT, CDR2 YYEEEE, per germline. The CDR3 DNA reads TGTGCCAGCAGCCGAGGACAGGGAGGGAAAGAAAAACTGTTTTTT. Translating gives CASSRGQGGKEKLFF.

The chain joins TRBV30 to TRBJ2-7, with D tentatively TRBD1 (5 bases). Trimming left V 5 bases short and J 5 bases short, with 10 bases between. The CDR3 covers 11 residues. Per germline, CDR1 GTSNPN and CDR2 SVGIG (reference sequence). The CDR3 protein is CAWSQGNEQYF. The CDR3 DNA sequence: TGTGCCTGGTCCCAGGGAAACGAGCAGTACTTC.

This clone showed up just once. The chain carries TRBV4-2 and TRBJ2-2, with 10 nucleotides matching TRBD1. This CDR3 has 17 amino acids. Germline loops: CDR1 LGHNA, CDR2 YNFKEQ. V shed 1 base and J 3 bases; nucleotides not matched to a gene: 5. The CDR3 region has the DNA TGTGCCAGCAGCCAAGCGGGGGACAGGGGATACACCGGGGAGCTGTTTTTT. Protein product: CASSQAGDRGYTGELFF.

This clone appeared a few times. The J gene is TRBJ2-7, the V gene TRBV7-8, with TRBD2 matching over 10 bases. This CDR3 region has 14 residues. V dropped 6 bases and J dropped 0; count of bases not matched to a gene: 2. Germline V gives CDR1 SGHVS, CDR2 FQNEAQ. CDR3 loop: CASSQREGSYEQYF. CDR3 in DNA: TGTGCCAGCAGTCAGCGGGAGGGCTCCTACGAGCAGTACTTC.

The chain employs TRBV7-2 and TRBJ1-4, with a tentative D call TRBD1 (6 bases). Germline V gene data show CDR1 as SGHTA and CDR2 as FQGNSA. The CDR3 loop spans 14 amino acids. V lost 2 bases and J lost 8, with 12 bases in between. The CDR3 coding sequence is TGTGCCAGCAGCTTACGGGGGGCAGGGGAAAAACTGTTTTTT. Translated, it gives CASSLRGAGEKLFF.

This clone was observed once. The rearrangement links TRBV7-2 to TRBJ1-2, with 7 bases matching TRBD1. CDR1 and CDR2 (germline): SGHTA, FQGNSA. CDR3 length equals 15 residues. V gave up 4 bases and J gave up 8 bases; unmatched junction bases: 13. The CDR3 DNA sequence: TGTGCCAGCAGCTGGGGACAGTCGTTCGGGTCGGGCTACACCTTC. Its protein product is CASSWGQSFGSGYTF.

J is TRBJ1-2 and V is TRBV5-4; D not certain. From germline, CDR1 is SGHNT and CDR2 YYREEE (reference sequence). Trimming shortened V by 4 bases and J by 2 bases, and 9 bases separated the two germline ends. The CDR3 is 13 residues long. The CDR3 protein is CASSQAVNYGYTF. Here the CDR3 DNA reads TGTGCCAGCAGCCAAGCTGTGAACTATGGCTACACCTTC.

This clone was seen only once. V is TRBV28 and J is TRBJ1-3, with 8 nucleotides matching TRBD1. The junction had 9 bases not matched to a gene; V was cut back by 4 bases and J by 4 bases. The CDR3 totals 16 residues. CDR1 and CDR2 from the germline V gene are MDHEN and SYDVKM. CDR3 loop: CASSSPQGAGGNTIYF. As DNA, the CDR3 is TGTGCCAGCAGTTCTCCCCAGGGGGCAGGAGGAAACACCATATATTTT.

Notes on this clone: At one end the junction does not follow the germline gene, possibly because of a read error. The chain is built from TRBV10-1 and TRBJ2-7; no firm D call. The CDR3 runs 12 residues. CDR1 and CDR2 (germline): WNHNN, SYGVQD (reference sequence). CDR3 sequence (DNA): TGCGCCCGCAGCTACGTCTCCTACGAGCAGTACTTC. Amino acids: CARSYVSYEQYF.

The genes are TRBV20-1 and TRBJ2-7; no clear D gene. CDR1 DFQATT and CDR2 SNEGSKA come from the germline V gene (reference sequence). The CDR3 consists of 11 residues. Trimming stripped 8 bases from V and 4 bases from J, with 12 bases between. As DNA, the CDR3 is TGCAGTCTACCAATCGGTTACGAGCAGTACTTC. This sequence encodes CSLPIGYEQYF.

The chain is built from TRBV30 and TRBJ2-1, with D perhaps matching TRBD2 (6 bases). This CDR3 region has 14 residues. Trimming pared 5 bases from V and 0 bases from J, leaving 11 bases between. Looked up from germline, CDR1 is GTSNPN and CDR2 is SVGIG (reference sequence). In nucleotides, the CDR3 is TGTGCCTGGGGAGGGAGTAGCTCCTACAATGAGCAGTTCTTC. It specifies CAWGGSSSYNEQFF.

This clone has only a few counts. The chain links TRBV10-3 to TRBJ1-1; possibly TRBD1 for D (6 bases). Germline CDR1 reads ENHRY; CDR2 reads SYGVKD. The CDR3 runs to 14 residues. V lost 6 bases, J lost 1 base, and 12 bases lay in between. CDR3: CAISHGQPNTEAFF. CDR3 DNA sequence: TGTGCCATCAGCCACGGACAGCCGAACACTGAAGCTTTCTTT.

The rearrangement joins TRBV11-1 to TRBJ2-2; D not certain. The CDR3 sequence is 13 residues long. The V and J ends lost 3 bases and 8 bases respectively, with 10 bases between them. Germline V CDR1 and CDR2: SGHAT, FQDESV (reference sequence). As DNA, the CDR3 is TGTGCCAGCAGCTTTCGCCCTAGGGGGGAGCTGTTTTTT. Translating gives CASSFRPRGELFF.

This clone was seen a single time. The chain combines TRBV27 with TRBJ2-1, with 10 bases aligning to TRBD2. CDR1 is MNHEY and CDR2 is SMNVEV in the germline V gene (reference sequence). V was clipped by 7 bases and J by 9 bases; unmatched bases: 9. The CDR3 consists of 14 residues. The chain's CDR3 is CASIGAGGRGEQFF. CDR3 in DNA: TGTGCCAGCATAGGAGCGGGAGGGCGTGGTGAGCAGTTCTTC.

The chain uses TRBV5-5 and TRBJ2-7; D gene uncertain. V lost 3 bases and J lost 3, with 13 bases in between. Germline-derived CDR1 and CDR2 are SGHKS and YYEKEE (reference sequence). This CDR3 spans 14 amino acids. The CDR3 DNA reads TGTGCCAGCAGCTCTCCTGAACGGAGCTACGAGCAGTACTTC. The encoded protein is CASSSPERSYEQYF.

The table lists this clone with a count of one. The chain combines TRBV28 with TRBJ1-1, with TRBD1 identical over 7 bases. There are 14 residues in the CDR3. Germline values: CDR1 MDHEN, CDR2 SYDVKM. V lost 1 base, J lost 6 bases, and 5 bases stayed unmatched. The CDR3 loop reads CASSLLRTGSEAFF. CDR3 nucleotides: TGTGCCAGCAGTTTATTACGGACAGGTTCTGAAGCTTTCTTT.

The chain employs TRBV4-1 and TRBJ1-5, with D possibly matching TRBD1 (5 bases). The CDR3 has 14 residues. CDR1 and CDR2 (germline): MGHRA, YSYEKL. Trimming removed 5 bases from V and 6 bases from J, with 14 bases in between. This CDR3 reads CASSDTGLAQPQHF. The CDR3 bases are TGCGCCAGCAGCGATACAGGATTAGCTCAGCCCCAGCATTTT.

V and J are TRBV5-1 and TRBJ2-5, with a tentative D call TRBD1 (6 bases). The CDR3 covers 15 residues. V lost 4 bases and J 2 bases, leaving 15 bases between the germline ends. Germline V gene lookup returns CDR1 SGHRS and CDR2 YFSETQ. The CDR3: CASSLMTGPQETQYF. The CDR3 region has the DNA TGCGCCAGCAGCCTCATGACAGGCCCACAAGAGACCCAGTACTTC.

The chain has TRBV11-2 and TRBJ1-3; tentative D call: TRBD1 (5 bases). V lost 10 bases to trimming and J lost 0 bases, with 13 bases between them. The CDR3 sequence is 14 residues long. From germline, CDR1 is SGHAT and CDR2 FQNNGV. The CDR3 loop is CATSSGSSGNTIYF. The CDR3 DNA follows: TGTGCCACCTCGTCAGGGTCCTCTGGAAACACCATATATTTT.

The chain carries TRBV5-1 and TRBJ1-2; 7 bases match TRBD1. CDR1 and CDR2 from the germline V gene are SGHRS and YFSETQ. After removal of 0 bases from V and 7 bases from J, the junction contained 6 bases not matched to a gene. This CDR3 has 14 residues. CDR3 nucleotide sequence: TGCGCCAGCAGCTTGGACCCACAGGGGAGTGGCTACACCTTC. It encodes CASSLDPQGSGYTF.

This chain joins TRBV28 and TRBJ2-2; D perhaps matches TRBD1 (6 bases). This CDR3 has 17 residues. The V gene's germline CDR1 is MDHEN and CDR2 SYDVKM. Trimming pared 9 bases from V and 0 bases from J, leaving 20 bases between. The DNA for the CDR3 is TGTGCCAGTTTCGGGACACTAACTTTAGCGAACACCGGGGAGCTGTTTTTT. Its protein product is CASFGTLTLANTGELFF.

The chain carries TRBV5-1 and TRBJ1-1, with D possibly matching TRBD1 (5 bases). Trimming removed 0 bases from V and 0 bases from J, with 12 bases in between. The CDR3 loop spans 16 amino acids. CDR1 and CDR2 (germline): SGHRS, YFSETQ. The CDR3 loop reads CASSLEGRRMNTEAFF. The DNA of the CDR3 is TGCGCCAGCAGCTTGGAGGGGAGGCGGATGAACACTGAAGCTTTCTTT.

This clone was observed once. The chain combines TRBV27 with TRBJ1-1, with TRBD1 matching over 7 bases. Trimming removed 2 bases from V and 6 bases from J; junction bases left unmatched: 15. From germline, CDR1 is MNHEY and CDR2 SMNVEV (reference sequence). The CDR3 is 17 amino acids. CDR3 in DNA: TGTGCCAGCAGTTTACGTCCCCGACAGGGAGAAAGGGCTGAAGCTTTCTTT. Translating it yields CASSLRPRQGERAEAFF.